The 19 T cell receptor beta chains below were found in one sample sequenced in a study of T cells after yellow fever vaccination. One entry per CDR3 protein results from TCRdb running MiXCR on the 5' RACE reads. The sample has approximately 70,000 distinct CDR3 sequences; under 8% are singletons. The specimen comprised CD8+ T cells sorted from PBMCs, sampled roughly 46 days after the first yellow fever vaccination. These receptors came from a man younger than 30 who received the YFV17D yellow fever vaccine.

This clonotype was recorded at least ten times. The chain recombines TRBV6-1 with TRBJ2-7, with D unclear. V was cut by 4 bases and J by 0 bases, with 7 bases left in between. The CDR3 consists of 13 residues. Germline CDR1 and CDR2: MNHNS and SASEGT. The CDR3 coding sequence is TGTGCCAGCAGTGCAGGTAGCTCCTACGAGCAGTACGTC. Amino acids: CASSAGSSYEQYV.

This clonotype came up many times. The chain employs TRBV7-9 and TRBJ1-1; the D is unclear. The V end lost 5 bases, the J end lost 1 base, and 11 bases lay between the germline ends. This CDR3 has 14 residues. The V gene's germline CDR1 is SEHNR and CDR2 FQNEAQ (reference sequence). The CDR3 DNA is TGTGCCAGCAGCGCCCCAACATCGAACACTGAAGCTTTCTTT. This codes for CASSAPTSNTEAFF.

The V gene is TRBV6-5, the J gene TRBJ2-7; D might be TRBD2 (5 bases). CDR3 length: 17 amino acids. Trimming stripped 0 bases from V and 2 bases from J, with 17 bases between. The germline V gene encodes CDR1 MNHEY and CDR2 SVGAGI. CDR3 residues: CASSYSLPSLGAYEQYF. The CDR3 DNA reads TGTGCCAGCAGTTACTCGTTGCCTTCCCTCGGGGCCTACGAGCAGTACTTC.

This clonotype occurred a few times. This chain uses TRBV27 with TRBJ2-3, with TRBD2 matching over 8 bases. Germline CDR1 and CDR2: MNHEY and SMNVEV (reference sequence). V trimming: 7 bases; J trimming: 0 bases; junction bases outside the gene matches: 12. The CDR3 contains 17 residues. CDR3 protein: CASTGGPSGSSTDTQYF. In nucleotides, the CDR3 is TGTGCCAGCACGGGAGGGCCCAGCGGGAGTAGCACAGATACGCAGTATTTT.

In DNA form, the CDR3 reads TGCGCCAGCAGCTTGAAGCGGTGGGAGGAGGGTGAGCAGTTCTTC. Translation: CASSLKRWEEGEQFF. V gene TRBV5-1 combines with J gene TRBJ2-1; the D gene is possibly TRBD2 (6 bases). V was shortened by 1 base and J by 9 bases, with 17 bases between the two germline ends. CDR3 length: 15 residues. Germline CDR1 and CDR2: SGHRS and YFSETQ.

This clonotype was detected a few times. The gene calls are TRBV7-6 and TRBJ2-6, with D possibly called TRBD1 or TRBD2 (6 bases each). This CDR3 region has 18 residues. Looked up from germline, CDR1 is SGHVS and CDR2 is FNYEAQ. V lost 2 bases and J 0 bases, leaving 14 bases between the germline ends. The CDR3 DNA reads TGTGCCAGCAGCTTAAGTTGGGGGGACATCTCTGGGGCCAACGTCCTGACTTTC. Its translation is CASSLSWGDISGANVLTF.

The chain employs TRBV5-1 and TRBJ2-3, with TRBD2 matching over 7 bases. V lost 4 bases and J lost 3; bases outside the gene matches: 17. Germline-derived CDR1 and CDR2 are SGHRS and YFSETQ. The CDR3 has 18 residues. CDR3 coding DNA: TGCGCCAGCAGCCCGGGAGACCAAGCGGGGCACGGTACAGATACGCAGTATTTT. Its translation: CASSPGDQAGHGTDTQYF.

This clonotype occurred many times. This rearrangement joins TRBV5-4 to TRBJ2-2; tentatively, D is TRBD1 (6 bases). The germline V and J ends were trimmed by 4 bases and 3 bases, with 16 bases remaining between them. CDR1 SGHNT and CDR2 YYREEE come from the germline V gene (reference sequence). CDR3 size: 16 residues. The CDR3: CASSSPASGDTGELFF. CDR3 bases: TGTGCCAGCAGCAGTCCCGCTTCAGGGGACACCGGGGAGCTGTTTTTT. Full variable domain (rest looked up from reference TRBV5-4 and TRBJ2-2): ETGVTQSPTHLIKTRGQQVTLRCSSQSGHNTVSWYQQALGQGPQFIFQYYREEENGRGNFPPRFSGLQFPNYSSELNVNALELDDSALYLCASSSPASGDTGELFFGEGSRLTVL.

A word on this clonotype: A much larger clone lies a single base off, so this may be a read error. The rearrangement links TRBV28 to TRBJ1-1; D not certain. CDR3 size: 13 residues. V was cut by 3 bases and J by 7 bases, with 12 bases left in between. CDR1 and CDR2 from the germline V gene are MDHEN and SYDVKM. Written as DNA, the CDR3 is TGTGCCAGCAGTTTGTTGTGGATAGATGAAGCTTTCTTT. It is translated as CASSLLWIDEAFF.

This clonotype has only one observation. Being one base from a much bigger clone, this may be a read error. The chain recombines TRBV24-1 with TRBJ2-1, with TRBD1 matching 8 bases. The CDR3 contains 17 residues. Germline values: CDR1 KGHDR, CDR2 SFDVKD. CDR3 sequence reads: CAISDYGQGSSYNEQFF. The DNA of the CDR3 is TGTGCCATCAGTGACTACGGACAGGGAAGCTCCTACAATGAGCAGTTCTTC.

This clonotype was recorded many times. The gene calls are TRBV6-2 or TRBV6-3 and TRBJ2-1, with D uncertain. V gave up 4 bases and J gave up 15 bases, with 25 bases separating them. The CDR3 loop spans 15 amino acids. Germline V gives CDR1 MNHEY, CDR2 SVGEGT. The CDR3 nucleotides read TGTGCCAGCAGTTTACGTTCGGGTCCCACGGGCCCAGCGTTCTTC. Its protein is CASSLRSGPTGPAFF.

In regard to this clonotype: At one of its ends the junction is not consistent with the germline gene, which may arise from a read error. The chain uses TRBV20-1 and TRBJ2-1; 9 bases line up with TRBD1. Germline V gives CDR1 DFQATT, CDR2 SNEGSKA (reference sequence). This CDR3 comprises 16 residues. CDR3 nucleotide sequence: TGCTGTGCTAGAGATTCGGACAGGGGATCCTACAATGAGCAGTTCTTC. Amino acids: CCARDSDRGSYNEQFF.

This clonotype was seen repeatedly, ten times or more. The gene calls are TRBV5-1 and TRBJ2-2, with 7 bases that match TRBD1. This CDR3 spans 15 amino acids. The V segment lost 3 bases and the J segment 3 bases; nucleotides outside the gene matches: 5. Per the germline V gene, CDR1 is SGHRS and CDR2 is YFSETQ. The CDR3: CASSSGQGDTGELFF. Here the CDR3 DNA reads TGCGCCAGCAGCTCGGGGCAGGGGGACACCGGGGAGCTGTTTTTT.

This clonotype has a count of ten or more. V usage is TRBV7-9 and J usage is TRBJ1-1; D not resolved. The CDR3 has 15 residues. V gave up 5 bases and J gave up 0 bases, with 13 bases separating them. Germline V CDR1 and CDR2: SEHNR, FQNEAQ (reference sequence). This chain's CDR3 is CASSISGFLNTEAFF. CDR3 sequence (DNA): TGTGCCAGCAGCATCTCTGGTTTCTTGAACACTGAAGCTTTCTTT.

Turning to this clonotype: One end of the junction fails to match germline, which may point to a read error. The chain recombines TRBV29-1 with TRBJ2-1, with unresolved D. CDR1 SQVTM and CDR2 ANQGSEA come from the germline V gene. The CDR3 runs to 14 residues. This CDR3 reads CSVEEQSSYNEQFF. The CDR3, as DNA: TGCAGCGTTGAAGAGCAAAGCTCCTATAATGAGCAGTTCTTC.

This clonotype was seen ten or more times. The chain carries TRBV19 and TRBJ2-1, with a tentative D call TRBD1 (7 bases). The germline V gene encodes CDR1 LNHDA and CDR2 SQIVND (reference sequence). The V end was cut by 9 bases, the J end by 4 bases, with 13 bases between. The CDR3 has 13 residues. The CDR3 DNA is TGTGCCAGCGGACAGGCGGGATACAATGAGCAGTTCTTC. This codes for CASGQAGYNEQFF.

This clonotype was detected a few times. J is TRBJ2-7 and V is TRBV6-2 or TRBV6-3; D unresolved. With 0 bases removed from V and 3 bases from J, the gap between germline ends came to 6 bases. Germline-derived CDR1 and CDR2 are MNHEY and SVGEGT. The CDR3 contains 13 residues. The CDR3 sequence is CASSYSTNYEQYV. The CDR3, as DNA: TGTGCCAGCAGTTACTCCACAAACTACGAGCAGTACGTC.

This clonotype was counted ten times or more. V and J are TRBV7-6 and TRBJ2-1, with 16 bases that match TRBD2. This CDR3 has 15 residues. Germline V CDR1 and CDR2: SGHVS, FNYEAQ. With V trimmed by 4 bases and J by 7 bases, 1 base remained unmatched. The CDR3 protein is CASSSGLAGGNEQFF. CDR3 sequence (DNA): TGTGCCAGCAGCTCGGGACTAGCGGGGGGGAATGAGCAGTTCTTC.

This clonotype was seen at least ten times. The V and J genes are TRBV4-3 and TRBJ2-1; TRBD1 matches at 8 bases. Germline V CDR1 and CDR2: LGHNA, YSLEER. This CDR3 is 17 amino acids long. V dropped 1 base and J dropped 4; count of bases not matched to a gene: 9. As DNA, the CDR3 is TGCGCCAGCAGCCAAGTCGAGGGACAGGACTTTTACAATGAGCAGTTCTTC. Translation gives CASSQVEGQDFYNEQFF.